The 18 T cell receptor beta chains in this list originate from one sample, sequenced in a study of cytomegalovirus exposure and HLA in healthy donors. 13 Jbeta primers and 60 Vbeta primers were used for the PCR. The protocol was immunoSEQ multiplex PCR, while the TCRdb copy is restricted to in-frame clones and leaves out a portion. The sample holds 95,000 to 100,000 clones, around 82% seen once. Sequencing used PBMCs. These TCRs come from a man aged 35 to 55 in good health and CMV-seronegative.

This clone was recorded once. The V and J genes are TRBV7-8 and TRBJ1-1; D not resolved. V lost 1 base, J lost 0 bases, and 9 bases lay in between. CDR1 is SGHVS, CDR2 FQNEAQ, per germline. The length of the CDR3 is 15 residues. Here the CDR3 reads CASSLGLRMNTEAFF. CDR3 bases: TGTGCCAGCAGCTTAGGGCTCCGCATGAACACTGAAGCTTTCTTT.

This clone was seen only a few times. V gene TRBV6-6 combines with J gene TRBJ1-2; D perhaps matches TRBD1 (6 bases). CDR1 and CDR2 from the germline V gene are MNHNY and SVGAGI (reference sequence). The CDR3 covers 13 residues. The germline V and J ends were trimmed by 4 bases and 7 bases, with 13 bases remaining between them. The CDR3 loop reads CASSSGTTGGYTF. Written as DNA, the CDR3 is TGTGCCAGCAGTTCCGGGACAACGGGTGGCTACACCTTC.

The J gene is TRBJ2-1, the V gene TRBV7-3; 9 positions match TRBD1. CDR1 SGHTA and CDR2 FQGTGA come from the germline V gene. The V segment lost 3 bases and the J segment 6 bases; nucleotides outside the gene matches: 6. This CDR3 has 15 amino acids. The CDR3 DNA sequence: TGTGCCAGCAGCTTGGGACAGGGTTGGGTCAATGAGCAGTTCTTC. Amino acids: CASSLGQGWVNEQFF. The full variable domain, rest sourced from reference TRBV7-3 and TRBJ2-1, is GAGVSQTPSNKVTEKGKYVELRCDPISGHTALYWYRQSLGQGPEFLIYFQGTGAADDSGLPNDRFFAVRPEGSVSTLKIQRTERGDSAVYLCASSLGQGWVNEQFFGPGTRLTVL.

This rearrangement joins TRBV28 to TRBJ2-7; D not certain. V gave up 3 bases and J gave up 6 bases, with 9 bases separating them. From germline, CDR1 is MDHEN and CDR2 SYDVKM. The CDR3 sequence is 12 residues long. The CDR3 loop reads CASSFQAGEQYF. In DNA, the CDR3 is TGTGCCAGCAGTTTCCAGGCCGGCGAGCAGTACTTC. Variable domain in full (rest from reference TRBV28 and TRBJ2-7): DVKVTQSSRYLVKRTGEKVFLECVQDMDHENMFWYRQDPGLGLRLIYFSYDVKMKEKGDIPEGYSVSREKKERFSLILESASTNQTSMYLCASSFQAGEQYFGPGTRLTVT.

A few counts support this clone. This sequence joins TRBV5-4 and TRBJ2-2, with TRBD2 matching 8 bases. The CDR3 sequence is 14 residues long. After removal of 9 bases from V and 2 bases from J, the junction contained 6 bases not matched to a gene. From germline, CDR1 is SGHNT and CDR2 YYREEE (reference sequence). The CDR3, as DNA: TGTGCCATCCCGACTAGCGTAAACACCGGGGAGCTGTTTTTT. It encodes CAIPTSVNTGELFF.

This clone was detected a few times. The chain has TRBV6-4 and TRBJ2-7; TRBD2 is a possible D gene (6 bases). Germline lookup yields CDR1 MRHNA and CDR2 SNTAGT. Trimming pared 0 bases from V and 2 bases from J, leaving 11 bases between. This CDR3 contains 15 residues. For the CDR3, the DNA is TGTGCCAGCAGTGACTCGGCGGGGACCCCCTACGAGCAGTACTTC. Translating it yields CASSDSAGTPYEQYF.

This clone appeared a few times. The CDR3 loop reads CASNRGEVDTQYF. CDR3 DNA sequence: TGTGCCAGCAACAGGGGGGAAGTGGATACGCAGTATTTT. The chain links TRBV2 to TRBJ2-3; 8 positions match TRBD1. J gave up 6 bases and V 7 bases, and 6 bases lay outside the gene matches. The germline gives CDR1 SNHLY, CDR2 FYNNEI. The CDR3 totals 13 residues.

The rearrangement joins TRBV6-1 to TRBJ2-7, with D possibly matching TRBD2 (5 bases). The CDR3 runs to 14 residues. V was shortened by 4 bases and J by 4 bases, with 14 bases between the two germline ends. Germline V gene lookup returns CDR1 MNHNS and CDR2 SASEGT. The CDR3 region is CASSVREGSYEQYF. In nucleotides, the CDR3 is TGTGCCAGCAGTGTTAGAGAGGGATCTTACGAGCAGTACTTC.

CDR3 nucleotide sequence: TGTGCCTTAGAACGACTAGCGGGAGGGAACGAGCAGTACTTC. Its translation is CALERLAGGNEQYF. The chain uses TRBV30 and TRBJ2-7, with TRBD2 identical over 14 bases. The germline V gene encodes CDR1 GTSNPN and CDR2 SVGIG (reference sequence). J was trimmed by 5 bases and V by 7 bases; bases with no gene match: 7. The length of the CDR3 is 14 residues.

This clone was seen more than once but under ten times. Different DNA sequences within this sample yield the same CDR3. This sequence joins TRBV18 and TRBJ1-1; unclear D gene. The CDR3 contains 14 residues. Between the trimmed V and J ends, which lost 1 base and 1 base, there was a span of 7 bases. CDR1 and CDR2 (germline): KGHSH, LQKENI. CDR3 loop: CASSPLHKNTEAFF. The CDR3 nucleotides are TGTGCCAGCTCACCACTTCACAAGAACACTGAAGCTTTCTTT. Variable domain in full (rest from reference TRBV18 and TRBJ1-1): NAGVMQNPRHLVRRRGQEARLRCSPMKGHSHVYWYRQLPEEGLKFMVYLQKENIIDESGMPKERFSAEFPKEGPSILRIQQVVRGDSAAYFCASSPLHKNTEAFFGQGTRLTVV.

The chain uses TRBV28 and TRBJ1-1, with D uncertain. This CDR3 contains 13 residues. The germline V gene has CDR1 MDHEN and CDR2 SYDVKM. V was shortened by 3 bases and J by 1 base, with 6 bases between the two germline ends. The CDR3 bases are TGTGCCAGCAGTTTCGGGAAGAACACTGAAGCTTTCTTT. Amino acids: CASSFGKNTEAFF.

The CDR3 DNA is TGTGCCAGCAGCTTAGCCCCCCGGGGAGGGATCAGTTCACCCCTCCACTTT. Residues: CASSLAPRGGISSPLHF. This chain uses TRBV11-2 with TRBJ1-6; D remains ambiguous. The V end lost 1 base, the J end lost 9 bases, and 19 bases lay between the germline ends. The CDR3 covers 17 residues. Per the germline V gene, CDR1 is SGHAT and CDR2 is FQNNGV.

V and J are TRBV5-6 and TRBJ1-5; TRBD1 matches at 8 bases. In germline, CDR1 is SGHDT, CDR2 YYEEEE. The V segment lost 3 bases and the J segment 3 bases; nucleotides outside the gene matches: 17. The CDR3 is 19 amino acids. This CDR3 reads CASSSARTGNLYNNQPQHF. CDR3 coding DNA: TGTGCCAGCAGCTCTGCGAGGACAGGGAATTTATATAACAATCAGCCCCAGCATTTT.

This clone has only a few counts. Written as DNA, the CDR3 is TGTGCCAGCAGTTTATCCGCCTTTAGCGAAGCTTTCTTT. Encoded protein: CASSLSAFSEAFF. This chain joins TRBV27 and TRBJ1-1; D unresolved. The CDR3 is 13 amino acids. Between the trimmed V and J ends, which lost 0 bases and 8 bases, there was a span of 10 bases. Germline-derived CDR1 and CDR2 are MNHEY and SMNVEV (reference sequence).

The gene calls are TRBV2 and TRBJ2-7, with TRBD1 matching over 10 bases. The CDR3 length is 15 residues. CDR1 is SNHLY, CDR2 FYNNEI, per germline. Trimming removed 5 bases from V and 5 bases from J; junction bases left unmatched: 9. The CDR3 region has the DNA TGTGCCAGCAGTCGAGTGGGACAGGGGAGTGACGAGCAGTACTTC. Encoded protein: CASSRVGQGSDEQYF.

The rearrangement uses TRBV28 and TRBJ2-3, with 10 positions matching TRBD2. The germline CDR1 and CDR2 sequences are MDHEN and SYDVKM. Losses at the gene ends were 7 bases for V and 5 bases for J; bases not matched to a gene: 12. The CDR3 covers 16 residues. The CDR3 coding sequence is TGTGCCAGCATCCCGACGGAGCGGGGGGGCATAGATACGCAGTATTTT. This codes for CASIPTERGGIDTQYF. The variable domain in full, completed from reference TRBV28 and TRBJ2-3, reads DVKVTQSSRYLVKRTGEKVFLECVQDMDHENMFWYRQDPGLGLRLIYFSYDVKMKEKGDIPEGYSVSREKKERFSLILESASTNQTSMYLCASIPTERGGIDTQYFGPGTRLTVL.

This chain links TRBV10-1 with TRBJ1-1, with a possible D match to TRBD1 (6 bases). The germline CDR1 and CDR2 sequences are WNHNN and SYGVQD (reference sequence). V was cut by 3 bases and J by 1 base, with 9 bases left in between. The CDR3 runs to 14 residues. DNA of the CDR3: TGCGCCAGCAGTGACCCGGGACAGAACACTGAAGCTTTCTTT. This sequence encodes CASSDPGQNTEAFF.

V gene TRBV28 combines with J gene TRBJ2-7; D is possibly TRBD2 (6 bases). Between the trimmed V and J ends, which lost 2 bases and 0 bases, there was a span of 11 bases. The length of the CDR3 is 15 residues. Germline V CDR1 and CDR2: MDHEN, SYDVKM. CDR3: CASSLPDGSSYEQYF. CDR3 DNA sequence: TGTGCCAGCAGTTTACCCGACGGGAGCTCCTACGAGCAGTACTTC. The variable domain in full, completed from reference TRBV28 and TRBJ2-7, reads DVKVTQSSRYLVKRTGEKVFLECVQDMDHENMFWYRQDPGLGLRLIYFSYDVKMKEKGDIPEGYSVSREKKERFSLILESASTNQTSMYLCASSLPDGSSYEQYFGPGTRLTVT.